The 11 T cell receptor beta chains below were found in one sample sequenced in a study of blood T cell repertoires in COVID-19. Assay used: immunoSEQ multiplex PCR; TCRdb lists only in-frame clones, some missing. The sample contains 250,000 to 350,000 clones, about 86% of which appear only once. Source material: peripheral blood. All receptors derive from a person aged 70 to 85 with COVID-19, enrolled during active disease.

The chain joins TRBV4-1 to TRBJ2-1, with D uncertain. The CDR3 has 15 residues. Germline loops: CDR1 MGHRA, CDR2 YSYEKL. V was trimmed by 0 bases and J by 0 bases, leaving 6 bases between them. The CDR3 DNA follows: TGCGCCAGCAGCCAAGACTTTTCCTCCTACAATGAGCAGTTCTTC. Residues: CASSQDFSSYNEQFF.

The chain has TRBV7-2 and TRBJ2-1; 8 positions agree with TRBD2. The CDR3 runs to 15 residues. Germline V gene sequence: CDR1 SGHTA, CDR2 FQGNSA. The ends lost 5 bases at V and 7 bases at J; junction bases unmatched: 10. As DNA, the CDR3 is TGTGCCAGCAGCAAACCGGGGGGGCCAACGAATGAGCAGTTCTTC. Amino acids: CASSKPGGPTNEQFF.

V and J are TRBV28 and TRBJ2-7; 7 nucleotides line up with TRBD2. The trim removed 6 bases at V and 5 bases at J, leaving 13 bases unmatched. Germline V lookup: CDR1 MDHEN, CDR2 SYDVKM. The length of the CDR3 is 15 residues. CDR3 nucleotides: TGTGCCAGCAGCCTTGGGATAGCGGGTAAGGACGAGCAGTACTTC. It codes for CASSLGIAGKDEQYF.

The chain has TRBV3-1 (or the pseudogene TRBV3-2) and TRBJ2-1; 9 positions agree with TRBD2. This CDR3 has 12 amino acids. The V gene end was trimmed by 4 bases and the J gene end by 9 bases; junction bases not matched to a gene: 1. CDR1 is LGHDT, CDR2 YNNKEL, per germline (reference sequence). The CDR3 loop reads CASSPAGGEQFF. DNA for the CDR3: TGTGCCAGCAGCCCAGCGGGGGGTGAGCAGTTCTTC.

V usage is TRBV18 and J usage is TRBJ2-1; 15 bases are shared with TRBD2. V lost 3 bases and J lost 13; bases outside the gene matches: 7. The CDR3 runs 15 residues. Germline V gene sequence: CDR1 KGHSH, CDR2 LQKENI. CDR3 amino acids: CASSPEGLAGGPQFF. CDR3 bases: TGTGCCAGCTCACCCGAAGGACTAGCGGGAGGGCCCCAGTTCTTC.

A single count supports this clone. The V and J genes are TRBV5-1 and TRBJ2-7; D unclear. Trimming took off 0 bases at V and 3 bases at J, with 13 bases between the two ends. There are 15 residues in the CDR3. Germline V gene data show CDR1 as SGHRS and CDR2 as YFSETQ. CDR3 residues: CASSLVAGTNYEQYF. The CDR3 coding sequence is TGCGCCAGCAGCTTGGTGGCTGGCACCAACTACGAGCAGTACTTC.

The genes are TRBV7-2 and TRBJ1-3; tentatively, D is TRBD1 (5 bases). Trimming cost V 1 base and J 3 bases, with 16 bases left between them. Germline V lookup: CDR1 SGHTA, CDR2 FQGNSA. CDR3 length: 17 residues. CDR3 in amino acids: CASSLVHPGEGGNTIYF. The CDR3 bases are TGTGCCAGCAGCTTAGTGCATCCGGGGGAAGGTGGAAACACCATATATTTT.

The chain employs TRBV7-6 and TRBJ1-2; 12 positions match TRBD1. Looked up from germline, CDR1 is SGHVS and CDR2 is FNYEAQ. V was pared by 2 bases and J by 6 bases, with 7 bases of the junction left unmatched. The CDR3 is 16 amino acids. This CDR3 is CASSLILGQGADGYTF. The CDR3 DNA reads as TGTGCCAGCAGCTTAATCCTGGGACAGGGGGCAGATGGCTACACCTTC.

The CDR3 DNA reads as TGTGCCAGTAGTATAGGAGCGGCCCAGTACTTC. It is translated as CASSIGAAQYF. The chain recombines TRBV19 with TRBJ2-5; D may be TRBD2 (5 bases). V lost 1 base and J 9 bases, leaving 6 bases between the germline ends. Germline V gene data show CDR1 as LNHDA and CDR2 as SQIVND (reference sequence). The length of the CDR3 is 11 residues.

J is TRBJ1-6 and V is TRBV6-4; the match to TRBD1 covers 7 bases. The CDR3 is 14 amino acids. Trimming took 4 bases from V and 6 from J; bases not matched to a gene: 3. The V gene's germline CDR1 is MRHNA and CDR2 SNTAGT. The CDR3 bases are TGTGCCAGCAGTGCGACAGGGAGTAATTCACCCCTCCACTTT. Residues: CASSATGSNSPLHF.

V is TRBV2 and J is TRBJ2-1, with 9 bases fitting TRBD2. The CDR3 sequence is 15 residues long. Looked up from germline, CDR1 is SNHLY and CDR2 is FYNNEI. V was clipped by 5 bases and J by 4 bases; unmatched bases: 6. The CDR3 reads CASSQTSGTYNEQFF. The CDR3 bases are TGTGCCAGCAGTCAGACTAGCGGAACTTACAATGAGCAGTTCTTC.